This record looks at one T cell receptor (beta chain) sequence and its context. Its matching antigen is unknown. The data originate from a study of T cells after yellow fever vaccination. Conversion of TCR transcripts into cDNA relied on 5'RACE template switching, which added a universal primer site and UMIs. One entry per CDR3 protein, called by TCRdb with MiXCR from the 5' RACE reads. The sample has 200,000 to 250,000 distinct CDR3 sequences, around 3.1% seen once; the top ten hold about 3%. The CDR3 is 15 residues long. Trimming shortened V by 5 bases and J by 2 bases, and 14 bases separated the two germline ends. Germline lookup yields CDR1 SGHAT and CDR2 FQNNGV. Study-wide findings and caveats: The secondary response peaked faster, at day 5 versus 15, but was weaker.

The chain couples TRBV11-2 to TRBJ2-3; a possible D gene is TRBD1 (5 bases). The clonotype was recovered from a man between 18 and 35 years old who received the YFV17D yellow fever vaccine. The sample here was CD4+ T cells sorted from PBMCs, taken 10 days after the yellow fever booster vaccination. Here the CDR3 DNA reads TGTGCCAGCAGCCCGCCAGGGAAGCTCACAGATACGCAGTATTTT. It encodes CASSPPGKLTDTQYF.